Presented here are 10 T cell receptor beta chains from one specimen sequenced in a study of T cells in women clearing cervical HPV infection. The repertoire was sequenced with immunoSEQ multiplex PCR; TCRdb's copy has only in-frame clones and lacks some. This table lists 30,000 to 45,000 clones. Material for sequencing was blood buffy coat. These receptors were obtained from a woman between 18 and 69 years old with a cervical HPV16 infection that either progressed to CIN3+ or cleared (not recorded which).

Of note for this clone: The CDR3 end lies 3 residues beyond the end of the read and is filled in from the germline J gene. The V and J genes are TRBV5-1 and TRBJ1-4; the D gene is possibly TRBD1 (6 bases). From germline, CDR1 is SGHRS and CDR2 YFSETQ. V lost 4 bases to trimming and J lost 3 bases, with 13 bases between them. This CDR3 comprises 15 residues. CDR3 amino acids: CASSLKQGSNEKLFF. Partial CDR3 DNA: TGCGCCAGCAGCCTCAAACAGGGATCTAATGAAAAA. Full variable domain (missing parts from reference TRBV5-1 and TRBJ1-4): KAGVTQTPRYLIKTRGQQVTLSCSPISGHRSVSWYQQTPGQGLQFLFEYFSETQRNKGNFPGRFSGRQFSNSRSEMNVSTLELGDSALYLCASSLKQGSNEKLFFGSGTQLSVL.

With regard to this clone: The CDR3 is cut off 3 residues early in the read; its end comes from the germline J gene. V usage is TRBV11-1 and J usage is TRBJ2-1, with a possible D match to TRBD2 (7 bases). CDR3 size: 14 residues. The germline V gene encodes CDR1 SGHAT and CDR2 FQDESV (reference sequence). Deletions cut 6 bases from V and 9 bases from J, with 18 bases between. The CDR3: CASSGGGGGGEQFF. CDR3 DNA, as far as it was read: TGTGCCAGCAGTGGTGGGGGGGGAGGGGGTGAG.

To note about this clone: The CDR3 extends 3 residues past the end of the read, so its final part is completed from the germline J gene. The chain carries TRBV6-2 or TRBV6-3 and TRBJ1-2; unclear D gene. The CDR3 spans 15 residues. Per the germline V gene, CDR1 is MNHEY and CDR2 is SVGEGT. The DNA read from the CDR3 is TGTGCCAGCAGCGCCGGCGGACTAGCTTACAATGAC. Translated: CASSAGGLAYND. The entire CDR3 sequence reads CASSAGGLAYNDYTF.

A remark on this clone: The DNA ends 3 residues before the CDR3 does, and the rest of the CDR3 is filled in from the germline J gene. The rearrangement joins TRBV5-6 to TRBJ2-3; 8 bases are shared with TRBD1. This CDR3 has 14 residues. Germline CDR1 is SGHDT and CDR2 is YYEEEE. This CDR3 is CASSFGDRPLTQYF. The sequenced part of the CDR3 DNA is TGTGCCAGCAGCTTTGGGGACAGGCCGCTGACG. Variable domain in full (rest from reference TRBV5-6 and TRBJ2-3): DAGVTQSPTHLIKTRGQQVTLRCSPKSGHDTVSWYQQALGQGPQFIFQYYEEEERQRGNFPDRFSGHQFPNYSSELNVNALLLGDSALYLCASSFGDRPLTQYFGPGTRLTVL.

In regard to this clone: The read halts 3 residues ahead of the CDR3 end, with the missing end drawn from the germline J gene. This chain connects TRBV11-2 to TRBJ2-2, with D possibly TRBD1 on 5 matching bases. The CDR3 contains 15 residues. Germline assignment: CDR1 SGHAT and CDR2 FQNNGV. CDR3 DNA (partial): TGTGCCAGCAGCAGGCTGCTGAAAGGGGCCAACGTG. Its translation is CASSRLLKGANV. The whole CDR3 region reads CASSRLLKGANVLFF.

A remark on this clone: The read ends 3 residues shy of where the CDR3 ends; the end is completed using the germline J gene. This chain uses TRBV4-2 with TRBJ2-7; D is undetermined. Trimming took 0 bases from V and 4 from J, leaving 10 bases between them. From germline, CDR1 is LGHNA and CDR2 YNFKEQ. The CDR3 contains 14 residues. The CDR3 bases that were read are TGTGCCAGCAGCCAAGATCTCACTTTTTACGAG. It yields the protein CASSQDLTFYE. The entire CDR3 reads CASSQDLTFYEQYF.

Comment on this clone: The CDR3 end falls 3 residues outside the read, so it is completed with the germline J gene. The genes are TRBV5-1 and TRBJ2-4; perhaps TRBD1 as D (6 bases). Germline V gene data show CDR1 as SGHRS and CDR2 as YFSETQ. The CDR3 length is 14 residues. The sequenced CDR3 bases are TGCGCCAGCAGCTTACCCGGACAGTGGGAGACT. Its translation: CASSLPGQWET. The complete CDR3 sequence is CASSLPGQWETQYF.

About this clone itself: Read data end 3 residues before the CDR3 end; the end is taken from the germline J gene. The chain is built from TRBV19 and TRBJ2-2; the D gene is possibly TRBD1 (6 bases). CDR3 length: 12 residues. Germline values: CDR1 LNHDA, CDR2 SQIVND (reference sequence). The CDR3 reads CASTQGQGKLFF. The sequenced CDR3 bases are TGTGCCAGTACTCAGGGGCAGGGAAAG.

On this clone: From the germline J gene comes the end of the CDR3, since the read stops 3 residues before it. The rearrangement uses TRBV19 and TRBJ1-5; TRBD1 aligns across 7 bases. Germline V gene sequence: CDR1 LNHDA, CDR2 SQIVND (reference sequence). There are 13 residues in the CDR3. J was trimmed by 1 base and V by 10 bases; bases with no gene match: 4. The CDR3 reads CATTDRSNQPQHF. The CDR3 bases that were read are TGTGCCACCACGGACAGGAGCAATCAGCCC. The full variable domain, its missing parts supplied by reference TRBV19 and TRBJ1-5, is DGGITQSPKYLFRKEGQNVTLSCEQNLNHDAMYWYRQDPGQGLRLIYYSQIVNDFQKGDIAEGYSVSREKKESFPLTVTSAQKNPTAFYLCATTDRSNQPQHFGDGTRLSIL.

A remark on this clone: From the germline J gene comes the end of the CDR3, since the read stops 3 residues before it. The rearrangement joins TRBV7-2 to TRBJ1-4; D gene ambiguous. The CDR3 totals 13 residues. Germline V lookup: CDR1 SGHTA, CDR2 FQGNSA. Here the CDR3 reads CASSPTALPPLFF. The part of the CDR3 DNA that was read is TGTGCCAGCAGCCCAACAGCCTTGCCTCCA. Together with reference TRBV7-2 and TRBJ1-4, the CDR3 gives the full variable domain: GAGVSQSPSNKVTEKGKDVELRCDPISGHTALYWYRQSLGQGLEFLIYFQGNSAPDKSGLPSDRFSAERTGGSVSTLTIQRTQQEDSAVYLCASSPTALPPLFFGSGTQLSVL.